This T cell receptor (beta chain) originates from a study of blood T cell repertoires in COVID-19. In its sample, this clone was seen a few times. Sequenced by immunoSEQ multiplex PCR; TCRdb stores in-frame clones only, minus some. The sample has 350,000 to 400,000 clones; roughly 90% are singletons. CDR3 length equals 16 residues. The chain uses TRBV1 and TRBJ1-2; TRBD1 is the table's D call and was not checked against the DNA. TRBV1 is a pseudogene locus. The origin of this receptor is a woman in her twenties or thirties with COVID-19, enrolled during active disease. The specimen sequenced was peripheral blood. In nucleotides, the CDR3 is TGCACCAGCAGGCTCCAGGGGTTGGCGTTTTCATGGGGCTACACCTTC. This encodes CTSRLQGLAFSWGYTF.